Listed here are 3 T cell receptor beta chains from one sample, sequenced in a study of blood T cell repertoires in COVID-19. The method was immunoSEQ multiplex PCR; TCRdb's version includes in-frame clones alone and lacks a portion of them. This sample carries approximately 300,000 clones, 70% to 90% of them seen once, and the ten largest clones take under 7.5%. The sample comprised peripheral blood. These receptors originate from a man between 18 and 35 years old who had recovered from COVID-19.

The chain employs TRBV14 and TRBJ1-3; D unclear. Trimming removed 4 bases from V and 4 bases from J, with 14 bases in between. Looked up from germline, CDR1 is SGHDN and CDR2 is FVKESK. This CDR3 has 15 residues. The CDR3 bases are TGTGCCAGCAGCCGCCGGGGAGGCTTGGGAAACACCATATATTTT. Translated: CASSRRGGLGNTIYF.

As DNA, the CDR3 is TGCGCCAGTCGACAGGGGATGCCTGAAGCTTTCTTT. Its protein is CASRQGMPEAFF. The rearrangement joins TRBV10-2 to TRBJ1-1, with 8 bases aligning to TRBD1. Trimming cost V 9 bases and J 6 bases; bases outside gene matches: 6. This CDR3 spans 12 amino acids. Germline CDR1 reads WSHSY; CDR2 reads SAAADI.

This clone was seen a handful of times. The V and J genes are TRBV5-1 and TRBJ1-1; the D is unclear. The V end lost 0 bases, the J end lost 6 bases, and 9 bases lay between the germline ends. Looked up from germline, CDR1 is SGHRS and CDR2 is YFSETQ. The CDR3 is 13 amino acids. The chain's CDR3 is CASSLVGNAEAFF. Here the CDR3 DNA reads TGCGCCAGCAGCTTGGTCGGTAATGCTGAAGCTTTCTTT.